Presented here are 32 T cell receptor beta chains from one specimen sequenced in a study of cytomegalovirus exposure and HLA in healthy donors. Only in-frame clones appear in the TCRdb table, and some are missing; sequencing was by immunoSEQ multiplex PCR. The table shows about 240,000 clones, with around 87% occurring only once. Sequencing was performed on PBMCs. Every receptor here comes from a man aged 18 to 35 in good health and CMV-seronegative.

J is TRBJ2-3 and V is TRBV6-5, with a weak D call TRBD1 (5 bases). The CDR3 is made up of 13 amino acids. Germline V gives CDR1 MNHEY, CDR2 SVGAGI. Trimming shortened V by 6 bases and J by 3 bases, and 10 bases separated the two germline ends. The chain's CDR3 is CASSRDLTDTQYF. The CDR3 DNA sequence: TGTGCCAGCAGCAGGGATCTTACAGATACGCAGTATTTT.

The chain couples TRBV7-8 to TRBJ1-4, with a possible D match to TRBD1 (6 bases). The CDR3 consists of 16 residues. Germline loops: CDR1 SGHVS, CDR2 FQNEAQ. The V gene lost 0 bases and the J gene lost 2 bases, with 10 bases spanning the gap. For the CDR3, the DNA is TGTGCCAGCAGCTTAGCGCCTACAGGGACTAATGAAAAACTGTTTTTT. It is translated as CASSLAPTGTNEKLFF.

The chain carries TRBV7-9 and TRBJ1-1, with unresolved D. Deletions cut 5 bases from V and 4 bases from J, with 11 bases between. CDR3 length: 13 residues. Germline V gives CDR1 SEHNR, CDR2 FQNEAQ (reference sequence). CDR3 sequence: CASSNGIVTEAFF. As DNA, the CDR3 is TGTGCCAGCAGCAACGGGATTGTCACTGAAGCTTTCTTT.

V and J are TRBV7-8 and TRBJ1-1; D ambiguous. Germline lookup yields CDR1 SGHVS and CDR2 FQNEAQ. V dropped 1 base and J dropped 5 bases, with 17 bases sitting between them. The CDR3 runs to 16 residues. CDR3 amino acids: CASSLVGPGLGTEAFF. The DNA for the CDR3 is TGTGCCAGCAGCTTAGTCGGTCCAGGCCTGGGTACTGAAGCTTTCTTT.

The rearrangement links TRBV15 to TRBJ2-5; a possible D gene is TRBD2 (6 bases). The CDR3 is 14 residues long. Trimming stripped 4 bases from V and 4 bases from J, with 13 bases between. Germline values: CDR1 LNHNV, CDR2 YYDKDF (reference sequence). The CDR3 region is CATSMGLGGETQYF. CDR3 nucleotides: TGTGCCACCAGCATGGGTCTGGGGGGAGAGACCCAGTACTTC. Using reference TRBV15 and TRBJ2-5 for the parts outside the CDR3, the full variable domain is DAMVIQNPRYQVTQFGKPVTLSCSQTLNHNVMYWYQQKSSQAPKLLFHYYDKDFNNEADTPDNFQSRRPNTSFCFLDIRSPGLGDTAMYLCATSMGLGGETQYFGPGTRLLVL.

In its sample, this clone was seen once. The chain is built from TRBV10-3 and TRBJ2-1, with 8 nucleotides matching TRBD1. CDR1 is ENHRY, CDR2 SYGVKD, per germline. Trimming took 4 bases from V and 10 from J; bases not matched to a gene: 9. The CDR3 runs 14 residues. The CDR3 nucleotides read TGTGCCATCAGTGTCCGGGACAGGAGCAAGGAGCAGTTCTTC. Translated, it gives CAISVRDRSKEQFF.

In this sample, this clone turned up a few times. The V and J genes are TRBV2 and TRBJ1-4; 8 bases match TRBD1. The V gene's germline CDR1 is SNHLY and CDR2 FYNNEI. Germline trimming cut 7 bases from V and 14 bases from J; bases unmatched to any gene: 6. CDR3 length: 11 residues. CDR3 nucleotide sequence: TGTGCCAGCACCTCGACAGGGGCCCTGTTTTTT. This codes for CASTSTGALFF.

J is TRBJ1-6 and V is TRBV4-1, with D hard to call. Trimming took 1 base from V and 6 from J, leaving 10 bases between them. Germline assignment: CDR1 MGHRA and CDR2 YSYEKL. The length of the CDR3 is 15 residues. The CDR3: CASSQVFLVNSPLHF. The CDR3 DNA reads TGCGCCAGCAGCCAAGTTTTCTTAGTTAATTCACCCCTCCACTTT.

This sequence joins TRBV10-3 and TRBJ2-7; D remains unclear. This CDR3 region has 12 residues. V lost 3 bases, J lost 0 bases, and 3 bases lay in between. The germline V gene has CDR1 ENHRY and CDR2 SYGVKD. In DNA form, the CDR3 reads TGTGCCATCAGTGACCACTCCTACGAGCAGTACTTC. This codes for CAISDHSYEQYF.

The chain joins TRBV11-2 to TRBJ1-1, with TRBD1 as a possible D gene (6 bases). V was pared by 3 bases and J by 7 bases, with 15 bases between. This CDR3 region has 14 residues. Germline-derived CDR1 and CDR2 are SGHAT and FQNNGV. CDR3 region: CASSFIKGESEAFF. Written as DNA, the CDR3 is TGTGCCAGCAGCTTCATTAAGGGGGAGAGTGAAGCTTTCTTT.

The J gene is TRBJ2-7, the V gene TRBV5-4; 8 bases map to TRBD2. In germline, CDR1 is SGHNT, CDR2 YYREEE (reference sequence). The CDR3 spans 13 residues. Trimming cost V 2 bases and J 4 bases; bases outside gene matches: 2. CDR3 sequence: CASSFGGRYEQYF. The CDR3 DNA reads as TGTGCCAGCAGCTTCGGCGGGAGGTACGAGCAGTACTTC. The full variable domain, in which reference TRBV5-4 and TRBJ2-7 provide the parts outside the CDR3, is ETGVTQSPTHLIKTRGQQVTLRCSSQSGHNTVSWYQQALGQGPQFIFQYYREEENGRGNFPPRFSGLQFPNYSSELNVNALELDDSALYLCASSFGGRYEQYFGPGTRLTVT.

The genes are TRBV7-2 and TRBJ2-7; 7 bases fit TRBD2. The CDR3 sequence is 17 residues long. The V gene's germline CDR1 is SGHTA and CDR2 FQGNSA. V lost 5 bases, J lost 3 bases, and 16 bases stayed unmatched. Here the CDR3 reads CASSDALSWGGNYEQYF. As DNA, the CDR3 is TGTGCCAGCAGCGACGCCCTTTCGTGGGGGGGTAACTACGAGCAGTACTTC.

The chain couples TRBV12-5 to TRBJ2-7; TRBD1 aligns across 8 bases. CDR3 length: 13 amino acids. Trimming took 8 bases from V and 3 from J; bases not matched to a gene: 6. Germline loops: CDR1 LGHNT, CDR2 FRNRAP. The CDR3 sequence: CASSGGNGYEQYF. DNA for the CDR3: TGTGCTAGTTCAGGGGGCAACGGCTACGAGCAGTACTTC.

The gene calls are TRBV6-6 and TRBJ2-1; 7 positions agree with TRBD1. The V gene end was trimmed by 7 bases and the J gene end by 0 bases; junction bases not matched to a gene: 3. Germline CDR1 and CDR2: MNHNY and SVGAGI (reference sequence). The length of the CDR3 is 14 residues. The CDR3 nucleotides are TGTGCCAGCACTCGACAGGGCTCCTACAATGAGCAGTTCTTC. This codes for CASTRQGSYNEQFF.

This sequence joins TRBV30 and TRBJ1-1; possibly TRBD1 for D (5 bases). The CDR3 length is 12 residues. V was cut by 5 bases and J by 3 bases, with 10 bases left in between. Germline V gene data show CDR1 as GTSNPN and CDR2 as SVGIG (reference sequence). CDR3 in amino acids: CAWVWGHTEAFF. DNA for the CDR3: TGTGCCTGGGTGTGGGGCCACACTGAAGCTTTCTTT.

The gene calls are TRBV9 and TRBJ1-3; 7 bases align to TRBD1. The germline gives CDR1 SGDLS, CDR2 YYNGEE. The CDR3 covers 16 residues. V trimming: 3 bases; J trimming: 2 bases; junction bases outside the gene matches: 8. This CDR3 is CASSARQGSTGNTIYF. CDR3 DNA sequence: TGTGCCAGCAGCGCCCGACAGGGTAGTACTGGAAACACCATATATTTT.

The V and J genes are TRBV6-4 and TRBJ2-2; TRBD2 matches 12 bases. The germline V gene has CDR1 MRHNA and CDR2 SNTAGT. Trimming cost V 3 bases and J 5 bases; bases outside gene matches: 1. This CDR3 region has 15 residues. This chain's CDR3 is CASSETSGRTGELFF. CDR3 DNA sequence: TGTGCCAGCAGTGAAACTAGCGGGAGGACCGGGGAGCTGTTTTTT.

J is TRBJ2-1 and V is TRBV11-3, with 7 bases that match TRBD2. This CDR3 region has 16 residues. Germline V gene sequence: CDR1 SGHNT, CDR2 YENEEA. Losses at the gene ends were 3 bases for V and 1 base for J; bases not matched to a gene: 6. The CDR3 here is CASSFGRAPSYNEQFF. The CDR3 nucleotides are TGTGCCAGCAGCTTTGGGAGGGCCCCATCCTACAATGAGCAGTTCTTC.

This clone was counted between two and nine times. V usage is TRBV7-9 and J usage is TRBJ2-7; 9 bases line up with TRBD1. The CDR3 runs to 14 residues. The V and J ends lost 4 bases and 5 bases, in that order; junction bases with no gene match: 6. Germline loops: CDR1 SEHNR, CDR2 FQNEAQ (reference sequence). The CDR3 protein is CASSSGQGSDEQYF. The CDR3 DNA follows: TGTGCCAGCAGCTCGGGACAGGGTAGCGACGAGCAGTACTTC.

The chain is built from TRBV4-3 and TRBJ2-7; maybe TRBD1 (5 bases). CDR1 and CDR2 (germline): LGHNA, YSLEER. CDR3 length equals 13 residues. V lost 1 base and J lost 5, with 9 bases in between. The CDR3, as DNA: TGCGCCAGCAGCCAAGGGGGCTTCGACGAGCAGTACTTC. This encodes CASSQGGFDEQYF.

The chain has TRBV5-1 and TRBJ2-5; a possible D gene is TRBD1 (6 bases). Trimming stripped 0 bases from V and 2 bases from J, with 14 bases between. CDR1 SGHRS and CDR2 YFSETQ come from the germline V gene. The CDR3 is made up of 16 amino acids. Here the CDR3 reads CASSLAPGQGQETQYF. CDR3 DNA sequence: TGCGCCAGCAGCTTGGCCCCGGGGCAGGGGCAAGAGACCCAGTACTTC.

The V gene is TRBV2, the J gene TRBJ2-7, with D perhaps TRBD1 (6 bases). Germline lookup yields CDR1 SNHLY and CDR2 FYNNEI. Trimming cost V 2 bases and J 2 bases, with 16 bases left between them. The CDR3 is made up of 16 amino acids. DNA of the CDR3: TGTGCCAGCAGTGAACGGGTGGGGGCAGGGACCTACGAGCAGTACTTC. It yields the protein CASSERVGAGTYEQYF.

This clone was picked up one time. CDR3 sequence reads: CASSVDQETQYF. CDR3 nucleotide sequence: TGTGCCAGCAGTGTAGACCAAGAGACCCAGTACTTC. The J gene is TRBJ2-5, the V gene TRBV2, with D unresolved. The CDR3 runs to 12 residues. Trimming cost V 4 bases and J 0 bases, with 3 bases left between them. Looked up from germline, CDR1 is SNHLY and CDR2 is FYNNEI.

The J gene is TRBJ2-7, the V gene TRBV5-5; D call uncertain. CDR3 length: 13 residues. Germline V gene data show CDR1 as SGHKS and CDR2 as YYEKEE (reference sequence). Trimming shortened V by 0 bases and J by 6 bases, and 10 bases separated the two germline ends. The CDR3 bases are TGTGCCAGCAGCTTGGTTTCGCTATCCGAGCAGTACTTC. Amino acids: CASSLVSLSEQYF.

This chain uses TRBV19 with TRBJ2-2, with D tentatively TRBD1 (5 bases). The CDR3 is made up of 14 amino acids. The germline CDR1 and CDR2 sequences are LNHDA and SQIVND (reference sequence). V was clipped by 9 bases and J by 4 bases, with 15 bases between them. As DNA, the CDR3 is TGTGCCAGGGGCCCTCAGGGAACCACCGGGGAGCTGTTTTTT. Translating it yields CARGPQGTTGELFF.

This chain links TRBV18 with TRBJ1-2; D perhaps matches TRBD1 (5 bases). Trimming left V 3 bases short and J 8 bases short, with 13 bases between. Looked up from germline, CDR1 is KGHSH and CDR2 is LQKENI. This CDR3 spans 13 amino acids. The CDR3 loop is CASSPGGVGGYTF. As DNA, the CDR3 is TGTGCCAGCTCACCGGGAGGGGTAGGCGGCTACACCTTC.

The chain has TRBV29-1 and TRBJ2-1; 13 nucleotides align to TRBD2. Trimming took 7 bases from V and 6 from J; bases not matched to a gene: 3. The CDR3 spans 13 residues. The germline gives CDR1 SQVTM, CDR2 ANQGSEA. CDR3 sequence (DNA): TGCAGCGCCCGGACTAGCGGGAGCAATGAGCAGTTCTTC. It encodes CSARTSGSNEQFF.

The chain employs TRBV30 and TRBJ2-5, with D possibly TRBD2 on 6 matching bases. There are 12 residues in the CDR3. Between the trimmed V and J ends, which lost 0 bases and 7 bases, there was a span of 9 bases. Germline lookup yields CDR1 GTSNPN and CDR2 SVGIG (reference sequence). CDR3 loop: CAWSVPAGTQYF. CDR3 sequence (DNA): TGTGCCTGGAGTGTACCAGCGGGGACCCAGTACTTC.

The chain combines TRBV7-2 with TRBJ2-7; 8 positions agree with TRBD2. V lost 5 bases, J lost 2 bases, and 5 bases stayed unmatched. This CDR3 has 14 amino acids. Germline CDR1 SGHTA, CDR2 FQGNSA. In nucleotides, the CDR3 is TGTGCCAGCAGCCCAGCGGGGGAGGCCTACGAGCAGTACTTC. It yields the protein CASSPAGEAYEQYF.

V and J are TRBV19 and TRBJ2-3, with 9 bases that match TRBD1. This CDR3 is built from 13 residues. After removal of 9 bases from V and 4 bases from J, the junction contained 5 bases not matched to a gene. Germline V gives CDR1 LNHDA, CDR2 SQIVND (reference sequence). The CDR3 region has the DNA TGTGCCAGCGAGGACAGGGGATCAGATACGCAGTATTTT. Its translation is CASEDRGSDTQYF.

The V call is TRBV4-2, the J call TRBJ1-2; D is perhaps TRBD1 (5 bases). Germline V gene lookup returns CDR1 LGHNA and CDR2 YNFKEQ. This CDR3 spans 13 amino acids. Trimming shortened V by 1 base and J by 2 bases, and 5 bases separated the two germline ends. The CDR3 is CASSQGQNYGYTF. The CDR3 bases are TGTGCCAGCAGCCAAGGACAGAACTATGGCTACACCTTC.

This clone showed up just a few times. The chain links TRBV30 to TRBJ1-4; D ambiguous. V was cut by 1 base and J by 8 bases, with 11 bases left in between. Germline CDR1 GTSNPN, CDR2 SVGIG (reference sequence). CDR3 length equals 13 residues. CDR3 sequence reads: CAWSAGVGEKLFF. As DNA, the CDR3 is TGTGCCTGGAGTGCCGGTGTCGGGGAAAAACTGTTTTTT. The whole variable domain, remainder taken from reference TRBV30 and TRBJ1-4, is SQTIHQWPATLVQPVGSPLSLECTVEGTSNPNLYWYRQAAGRGLQLLFYSVGIGQISSEVPQNLSASRPQDRQFILSSKKLLLSDSGFYLCAWSAGVGEKLFFGSGTQLSVL.